The 16 T cell receptor beta chains below were found in one sample sequenced in a study of identical twins. Via MiXCR, TCRdb re-called the 5' RACE reads, giving one row per CDR3 protein. The sample contains 550,000 to 700,000 distinct CDR3 sequences, 9.6% of which appear only once. These data were likewise used in another study, on yellow fever vaccine responses in identical twins.

Material: PBMCs. All receptors derive from a woman younger than 30 in good health.

The chain uses TRBV3-1 and TRBJ2-3; no clear D. The CDR3 has 13 residues. Germline V gives CDR1 LGHDT, CDR2 YNNKEL (reference sequence). Trimming left V 0 bases short and J 11 bases short, with 12 bases between. The CDR3 region is CASSQDLGKRQYF. The CDR3 nucleotides read TGTGCCAGCAGCCAAGATCTGGGCAAGCGGCAGTATTTT.

This clonotype was picked up a small number of times. This chain links TRBV29-1 with TRBJ2-3, with 7 bases identical to TRBD1. The CDR3 runs to 13 residues. Germline CDR1 and CDR2: SQVTM and ANQGSEA. Trimming cost V 5 bases and J 5 bases; bases outside gene matches: 7. CDR3 sequence: CSVFRQGEDTQYF. Written as DNA, the CDR3 is TGCAGCGTTTTTCGGCAGGGGGAAGATACGCAGTATTTT.

The sample holds many counts of this clonotype. This rearrangement joins TRBV20-1 to TRBJ2-5, with 8 bases that match TRBD2. V was pared by 5 bases and J by 5 bases, with 13 bases of the junction left unmatched. This CDR3 is built from 15 residues. Germline V CDR1 and CDR2: DFQATT, SNEGSKA (reference sequence). CDR3 amino acids: CSAPPESGRWETQYF. The CDR3 nucleotides are TGCAGTGCTCCTCCCGAGAGCGGGAGATGGGAGACCCAGTACTTC.

The table lists this clonotype with many counts. V usage is TRBV12-5 and J usage is TRBJ2-2; 8 nucleotides align to TRBD2. The length of the CDR3 is 15 residues. With V trimmed by 6 bases and J by 3 bases, 6 bases remained unmatched. Germline loops: CDR1 LGHNT, CDR2 FRNRAP. As DNA, the CDR3 is TGTGCTAGTGGAGTAGCGGGATTGGACACCGGGGAGCTGTTTTTT. Residues: CASGVAGLDTGELFF.

This clonotype came up many times. The rearrangement joins TRBV7-2 to TRBJ2-1, with TRBD1 matching 12 bases. CDR3 length equals 15 residues. Germline loops: CDR1 SGHTA, CDR2 FQGNSA. Trimming took 5 bases from V and 6 from J; bases not matched to a gene: 5. The CDR3: CASSPGTGGLNEQFF. The CDR3 DNA is TGTGCCAGCAGCCCCGGGACAGGGGGCCTCAATGAGCAGTTCTTC.

This clonotype has a count of ten or more. This rearrangement joins TRBV6-1 to TRBJ2-4; TRBD1 might be the D (6 bases). V lost 2 bases and J 2 bases, leaving 10 bases between the germline ends. The CDR3 totals 15 residues. From germline, CDR1 is MNHNS and CDR2 SASEGT. The CDR3 nucleotides read TGTGCCAGCAGTGAACCTCAGGGGTCCAAAAACATTCAGTACTTC. Residues: CASSEPQGSKNIQYF.

This clonotype has at least ten counts. The chain combines TRBV12-3 or TRBV12-4 with TRBJ2-3, with 10 nucleotides matching TRBD2. Trimming took 6 bases from V and 4 from J; bases not matched to a gene: 7. There are 15 residues in the CDR3. CDR3 region: CASSPSGRNADTQYF. As DNA, the CDR3 is TGTGCCAGCAGCCCTAGCGGGAGAAACGCAGATACGCAGTATTTT.

This clonotype was seen ten or more times. The chain links TRBV27 to TRBJ2-1; TRBD1 is a possible D gene (6 bases). Trimming stripped 7 bases from V and 4 bases from J, with 17 bases between. The CDR3 consists of 15 residues. Germline CDR1 MNHEY, CDR2 SMNVEV (reference sequence). CDR3 nucleotides: TGTGCCAGCAAAGGCCGGGACAAATATTACAATGAGCAGTTCTTC. It is translated as CASKGRDKYYNEQFF.

This clonotype was observed many times. The chain recombines TRBV10-3 with TRBJ2-3; 9 nucleotides agree with TRBD2. Germline V gene lookup returns CDR1 ENHRY and CDR2 SYGVKD. This CDR3 spans 15 amino acids. J was trimmed by 4 bases and V by 3 bases; bases with no gene match: 5. Here the CDR3 reads CAISDSGGRPDTQYF. As DNA, the CDR3 is TGTGCCATCAGTGACAGCGGGGGGAGACCAGATACGCAGTATTTT.

The sample holds one count of this clonotype. The V and J genes are TRBV5-6 and TRBJ2-7; 8 positions match TRBD1. The germline V gene encodes CDR1 SGHDT and CDR2 YYEEEE. The V segment lost 1 base and the J segment 2 bases; nucleotides outside the gene matches: 8. CDR3 length: 16 residues. The CDR3 sequence is CASSLTGGTLTYEQYF. The CDR3 DNA follows: TGTGCCAGCAGCTTGACAGGGGGTACCCTAACCTACGAGCAGTACTTC.

This clonotype was detected ten times or more. J is TRBJ2-1 and V is TRBV20-1, with 8 bases fitting TRBD2. V was clipped by 3 bases and J by 13 bases; unmatched bases: 11. CDR3 length equals 13 residues. Germline values: CDR1 DFQATT, CDR2 SNEGSKA (reference sequence). CDR3 sequence reads: CSARDRSGGYQFF. The CDR3 DNA reads TGCAGTGCTAGGGACAGAAGCGGGGGATACCAGTTCTTC.

This clonotype was found a few times. The V gene is TRBV12-3 or TRBV12-4, the J gene TRBJ2-7; 13 positions agree with TRBD2. The CDR3 has 16 amino acids. After removal of 5 bases from V and 2 bases from J, the junction contained 6 bases not matched to a gene. CDR3 sequence (DNA): TGTGCCAGCAGTCCGGGGACTAGCGGGACCACCTACGAGCAGTACTTC. It translates to CASSPGTSGTTYEQYF.

The genes are TRBV7-9 and TRBJ2-5; 7 nucleotides line up with TRBD1. Trimming took 5 bases from V and 2 from J; bases not matched to a gene: 8. The CDR3 spans 15 residues. Germline V gene lookup returns CDR1 SEHNR and CDR2 FQNEAQ (reference sequence). DNA for the CDR3: TGTGCCAGCAGCGCAACATCAGGGGGACAAGAGACCCAGTACTTC. It specifies CASSATSGGQETQYF.

This clonotype was detected many times. In DNA, the CDR3 is TGCAGTGCCAGGCCGCCCGGGTCCGGAAACACCATATATTTT. This translates into CSARPPGSGNTIYF. The chain carries TRBV20-1 and TRBJ1-3; the D is unclear. The length of the CDR3 is 14 residues. In germline, CDR1 is DFQATT, CDR2 SNEGSKA (reference sequence). Trimming took off 6 bases at V and 4 bases at J, with 16 bases between the two ends.

In this sample, this clonotype turned up a few times. This chain joins TRBV29-1 and TRBJ2-1; 9 bases map to TRBD2. This CDR3 is built from 16 residues. The germline CDR1 and CDR2 sequences are SQVTM and ANQGSEA. Trimming took 2 bases from V and 5 from J; bases not matched to a gene: 10. For the CDR3, the DNA is TGCAGCGTTGAATCCTGGCGGGGGGGCATAAACAATGAGCAGTTCTTC. Translation: CSVESWRGGINNEQFF.

V is TRBV7-9 and J is TRBJ1-1; no clear D. The CDR3 runs 10 residues. Germline CDR1 and CDR2: SEHNR and FQNEAQ (reference sequence). Trimming shortened V by 5 bases and J by 8 bases, and 6 bases separated the two germline ends. The CDR3 nucleotides are TGTGCCAGCAGCCTCCTGGAAGCTTTCTTT. Translating gives CASSLLEAFF.